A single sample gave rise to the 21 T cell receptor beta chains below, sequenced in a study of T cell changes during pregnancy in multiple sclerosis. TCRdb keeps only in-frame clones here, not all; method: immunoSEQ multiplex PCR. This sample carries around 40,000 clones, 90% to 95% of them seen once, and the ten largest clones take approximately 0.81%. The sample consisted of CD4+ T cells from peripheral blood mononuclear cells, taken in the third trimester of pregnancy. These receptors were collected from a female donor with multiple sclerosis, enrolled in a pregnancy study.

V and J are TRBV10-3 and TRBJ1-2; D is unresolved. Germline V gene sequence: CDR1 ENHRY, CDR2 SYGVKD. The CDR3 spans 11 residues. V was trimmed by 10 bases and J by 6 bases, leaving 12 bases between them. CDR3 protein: CATHFSDGYTF. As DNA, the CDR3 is TGTGCCACCCACTTCTCCGATGGCTACACCTTC.

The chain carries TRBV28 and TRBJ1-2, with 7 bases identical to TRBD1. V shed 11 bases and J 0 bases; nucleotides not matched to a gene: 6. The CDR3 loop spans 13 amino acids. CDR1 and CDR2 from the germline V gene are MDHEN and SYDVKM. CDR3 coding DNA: TGTGCCTCGGACAGGACAACTAACTATGGCTACACCTTC. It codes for CASDRTTNYGYTF.

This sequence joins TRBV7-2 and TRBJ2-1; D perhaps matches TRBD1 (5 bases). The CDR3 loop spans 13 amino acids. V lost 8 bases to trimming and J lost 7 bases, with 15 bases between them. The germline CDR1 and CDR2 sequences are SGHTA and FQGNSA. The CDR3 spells CASLYAGNNEQFF. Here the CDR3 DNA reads TGTGCCAGCCTTTACGCAGGGAATAATGAGCAGTTCTTC. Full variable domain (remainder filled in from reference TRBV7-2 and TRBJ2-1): GAGVSQSPSNKVTEKGKDVELRCDPISGHTALYWYRQSLGQGLEFLIYFQGNSAPDKSGLPSDRFSAERTGGSVSTLTIQRTQQEDSAVYLCASLYAGNNEQFFGPGTRLTVL.

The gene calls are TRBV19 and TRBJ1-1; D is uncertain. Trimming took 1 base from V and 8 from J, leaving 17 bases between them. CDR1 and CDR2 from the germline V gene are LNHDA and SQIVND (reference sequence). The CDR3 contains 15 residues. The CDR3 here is CASSIALQTSSEAFF. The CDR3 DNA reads TGTGCCAGTAGTATAGCGCTACAGACCTCCTCAGAAGCTTTCTTT. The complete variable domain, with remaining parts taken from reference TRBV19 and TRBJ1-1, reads DGGITQSPKYLFRKEGQNVTLSCEQNLNHDAMYWYRQDPGQGLRLIYYSQIVNDFQKGDIAEGYSVSREKKESFPLTVTSAQKNPTAFYLCASSIALQTSSEAFFGQGTRLTVV.

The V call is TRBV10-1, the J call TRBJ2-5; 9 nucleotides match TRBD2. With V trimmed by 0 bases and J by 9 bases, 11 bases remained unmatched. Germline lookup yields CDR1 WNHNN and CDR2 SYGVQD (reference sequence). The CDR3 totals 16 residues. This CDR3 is CASSESLAGTPGAQYF. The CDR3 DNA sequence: TGCGCCAGCAGTGAGTCCCTAGCGGGAACCCCGGGGGCCCAGTACTTC.

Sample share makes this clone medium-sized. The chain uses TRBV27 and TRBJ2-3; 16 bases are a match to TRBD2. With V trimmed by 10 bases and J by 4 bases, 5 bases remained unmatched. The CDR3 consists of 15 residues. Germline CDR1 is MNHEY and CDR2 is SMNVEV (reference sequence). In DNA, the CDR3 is TGTGCCACGGGGACTAGCGGGAGGGCACCAGATACGCAGTATTTT. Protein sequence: CATGTSGRAPDTQYF.

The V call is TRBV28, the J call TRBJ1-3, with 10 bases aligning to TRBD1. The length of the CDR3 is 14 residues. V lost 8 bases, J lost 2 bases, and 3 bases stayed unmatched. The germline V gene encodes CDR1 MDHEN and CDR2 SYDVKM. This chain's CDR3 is CASAGTGAGNTIYF. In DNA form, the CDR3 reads TGTGCCAGCGCCGGGACAGGGGCTGGAAACACCATATATTTT. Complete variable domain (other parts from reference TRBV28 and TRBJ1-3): DVKVTQSSRYLVKRTGEKVFLECVQDMDHENMFWYRQDPGLGLRLIYFSYDVKMKEKGDIPEGYSVSREKKERFSLILESASTNQTSMYLCASAGTGAGNTIYFGEGSWLTVV.

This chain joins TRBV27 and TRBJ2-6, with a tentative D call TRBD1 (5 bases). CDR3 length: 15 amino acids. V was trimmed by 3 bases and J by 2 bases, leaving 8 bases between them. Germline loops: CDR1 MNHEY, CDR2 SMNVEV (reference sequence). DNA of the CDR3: TGTGCCAGCAGTTTCGCCAGGGCTGGGGCCAACGTCCTGACTTTC. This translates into CASSFARAGANVLTF.

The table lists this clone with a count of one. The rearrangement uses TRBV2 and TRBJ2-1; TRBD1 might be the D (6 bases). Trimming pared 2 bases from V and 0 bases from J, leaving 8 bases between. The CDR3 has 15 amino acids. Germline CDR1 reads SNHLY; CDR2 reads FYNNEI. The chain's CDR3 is CASSELGASYNEQFF. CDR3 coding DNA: TGTGCCAGCAGTGAACTGGGGGCCTCCTACAATGAGCAGTTCTTC. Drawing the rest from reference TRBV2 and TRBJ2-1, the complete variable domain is EPEVTQTPSHQVTQMGQEVILRCVPISNHLYFYWYRQILGQKVEFLVSFYNNEISEKSEIFDDQFSVERPDGSNFTLKIRSTKLEDSAMYFCASSELGASYNEQFFGPGTRLTVL.

Here the CDR3 reads CASSRGGLGYEQYF. The CDR3 DNA sequence: TGCGCCAGCAGCCGAGGGGGATTAGGTTACGAGCAGTACTTC. This chain links TRBV4-1 with TRBJ2-7, with D possibly being TRBD1 (6 bases). The CDR3 runs to 14 residues. Germline V lookup: CDR1 MGHRA, CDR2 YSYEKL. With 4 bases removed from V and 4 bases from J, the gap between germline ends came to 14 bases.

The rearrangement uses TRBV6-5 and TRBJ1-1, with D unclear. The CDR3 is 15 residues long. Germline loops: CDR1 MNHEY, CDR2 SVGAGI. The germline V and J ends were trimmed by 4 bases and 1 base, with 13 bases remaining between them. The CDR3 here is CASSFRTPQNTEAFF. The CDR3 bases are TGTGCCAGCAGTTTCCGAACACCCCAGAACACTGAAGCTTTCTTT.

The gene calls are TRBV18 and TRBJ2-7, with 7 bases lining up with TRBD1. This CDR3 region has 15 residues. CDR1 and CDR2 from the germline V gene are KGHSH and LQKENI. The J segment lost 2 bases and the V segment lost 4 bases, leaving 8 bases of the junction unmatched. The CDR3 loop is CASSQVRDSTYEQYF. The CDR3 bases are TGTGCCAGCTCACAGGTCCGGGACAGCACCTACGAGCAGTACTTC.

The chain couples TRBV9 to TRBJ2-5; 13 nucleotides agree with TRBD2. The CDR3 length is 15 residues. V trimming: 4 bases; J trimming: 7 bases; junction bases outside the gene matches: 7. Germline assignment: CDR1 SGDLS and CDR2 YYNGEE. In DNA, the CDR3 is TGTGCCAGCAGCCCCCAGGGACTAGCGGGGCTGACCCAGTACTTC. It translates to CASSPQGLAGLTQYF.

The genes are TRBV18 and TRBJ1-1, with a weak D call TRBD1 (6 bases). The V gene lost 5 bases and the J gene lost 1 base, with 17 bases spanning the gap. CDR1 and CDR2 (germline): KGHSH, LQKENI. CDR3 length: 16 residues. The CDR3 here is CASSVARTGTNTEAFF. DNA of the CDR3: TGTGCCAGCTCAGTAGCCCGAACAGGGACGAACACTGAAGCTTTCTTT.

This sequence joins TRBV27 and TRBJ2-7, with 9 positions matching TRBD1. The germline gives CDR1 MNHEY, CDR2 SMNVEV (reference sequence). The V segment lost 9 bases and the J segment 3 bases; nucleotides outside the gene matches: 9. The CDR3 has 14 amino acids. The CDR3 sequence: CARSSGTGNYEQYF. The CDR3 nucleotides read TGTGCCAGATCCTCCGGGACAGGGAACTACGAGCAGTACTTC.

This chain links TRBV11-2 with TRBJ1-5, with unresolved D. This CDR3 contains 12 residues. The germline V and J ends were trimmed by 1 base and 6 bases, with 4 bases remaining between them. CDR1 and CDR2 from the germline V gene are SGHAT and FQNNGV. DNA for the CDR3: TGTGCCAGCAGCTTAGGAGGTCAGCCCCAGCATTTT. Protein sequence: CASSLGGQPQHF.

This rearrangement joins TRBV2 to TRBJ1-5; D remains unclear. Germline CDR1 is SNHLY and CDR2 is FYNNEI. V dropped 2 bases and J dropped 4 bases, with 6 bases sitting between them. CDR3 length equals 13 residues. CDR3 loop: CASSERSNQPQHF. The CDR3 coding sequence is TGTGCCAGCAGTGAACGGAGTAATCAGCCCCAGCATTTT.

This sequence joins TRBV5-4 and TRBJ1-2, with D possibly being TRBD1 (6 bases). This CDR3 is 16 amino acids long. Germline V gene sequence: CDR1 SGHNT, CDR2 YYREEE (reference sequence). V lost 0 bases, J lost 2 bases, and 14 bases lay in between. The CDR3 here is CASSLGGGVRNYGYTF. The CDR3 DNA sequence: TGTGCCAGCAGCTTGGGAGGGGGGGTGAGGAACTATGGCTACACCTTC. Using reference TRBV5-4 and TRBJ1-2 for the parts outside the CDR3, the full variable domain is ETGVTQSPTHLIKTRGQQVTLRCSSQSGHNTVSWYQQALGQGPQFIFQYYREEENGRGNFPPRFSGLQFPNYSSELNVNALELDDSALYLCASSLGGGVRNYGYTFGSGTRLTVV.

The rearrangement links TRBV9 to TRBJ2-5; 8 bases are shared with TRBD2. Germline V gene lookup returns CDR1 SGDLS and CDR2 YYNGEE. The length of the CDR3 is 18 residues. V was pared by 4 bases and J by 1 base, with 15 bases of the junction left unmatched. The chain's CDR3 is CASSPRGAAGATQETQYF. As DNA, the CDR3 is TGTGCCAGCAGCCCACGTGGGGCAGCGGGAGCGACCCAAGAGACCCAGTACTTC.

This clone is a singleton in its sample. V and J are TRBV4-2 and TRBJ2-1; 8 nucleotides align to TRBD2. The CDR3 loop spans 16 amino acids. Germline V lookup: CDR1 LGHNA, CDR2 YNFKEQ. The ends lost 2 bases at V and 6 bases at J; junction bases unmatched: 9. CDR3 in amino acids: CASSQHASGSSNEQFF. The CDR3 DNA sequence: TGTGCCAGCAGCCAACATGCTAGCGGGTCTAGCAATGAGCAGTTCTTC.

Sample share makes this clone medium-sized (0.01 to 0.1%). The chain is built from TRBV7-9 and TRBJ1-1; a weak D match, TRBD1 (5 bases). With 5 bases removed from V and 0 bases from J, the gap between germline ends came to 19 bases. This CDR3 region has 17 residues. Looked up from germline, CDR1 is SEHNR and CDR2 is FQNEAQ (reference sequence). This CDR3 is CASSPGGGGFMNTEAFF. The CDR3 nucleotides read TGTGCCAGCAGCCCCGGGGGGGGAGGATTCATGAACACTGAAGCTTTCTTT.